This TCR beta chain was sequenced in a study of blood T cell repertoires in COVID-19. Study context: Specimens from acute and convalescent COVID-19 originated in the United States, Italy and Spain. T cells, B-cell-depleted T cells, or PBMCs supplied cDNA or gDNA.

CDR3 size: 16 residues. CDR1 and CDR2 (germline): SGHVS, FQNEAQ. Losses at the gene ends were 5 bases for V and 2 bases for J; bases not matched to a gene: 5. Original methodology: Amplified reference gene primers provided the basis for estimating nucleated cell counts. Only in-frame clones appear in the TCRdb table, and some are missing; sequencing was by immunoSEQ multiplex PCR. The V and J calls and clone size are taken from that table; D and trimming were inferred from the DNA. Among under 150,000 clones listed, around 85% were seen once. This clone was recorded only once. V is TRBV7-8 and J is TRBJ1-5, with 11 bases matching TRBD1. The sample taken for sequencing was peripheral blood. This clonotype originated in a human donor in a cohort sampled during active COVID-19. CDR3 protein: CASSRGTGGGNQPQHF. The CDR3 nucleotides read TGTGCCAGCAGCAGGGGGACAGGGGGAGGCAATCAGCCCCAGCATTTT.